Below are 25 T cell receptor beta chains sequenced from a single sample in a study of neurological immune-mediated disorders. MiXCR, applied by TCRdb to the 5' RACE reads, yields one record per CDR3 protein. Among about 81,000 distinct CDR3 sequences listed, approximately 4.6% were seen once. Time point given: longitudinal time-point 3. Sequencing was performed on PBMCs. Source of these receptors: a woman aged 60-75 years with multiple sclerosis.

This clonotype was detected many times. This chain connects TRBV11-2 to TRBJ2-5; D unresolved. The germline V gene has CDR1 SGHAT and CDR2 FQNNGV. V was shortened by 2 bases and J by 5 bases, with 12 bases between the two germline ends. The length of the CDR3 is 14 residues. Written as DNA, the CDR3 is TGTGCCAGCAGCTTACTCTTGGGCCCGGAGACCCAGTACTTC. It encodes CASSLLLGPETQYF.

The sample holds many counts of this clonotype. The chain couples TRBV5-5 to TRBJ2-2; D might be TRBD2 (5 bases). The CDR3 has 15 amino acids. With 0 bases removed from V and 4 bases from J, the gap between germline ends came to 10 bases. Germline V gene sequence: CDR1 SGHKS, CDR2 YYEKEE (reference sequence). Written as DNA, the CDR3 is TGTGCCAGCAGCTTGGATGGAGGCGGCACCGGGGAGCTGTTTTTT. It encodes CASSLDGGGTGELFF.

In this sample, this clonotype turned up many times. The chain uses TRBV5-5 and TRBJ1-3; 9 bases align to TRBD1. The CDR3 is 16 amino acids. V lost 5 bases, J lost 6 bases, and 12 bases stayed unmatched. Germline lookup yields CDR1 SGHKS and CDR2 YYEKEE (reference sequence). The CDR3 DNA is TGTGCCAGCAGTTCCGACGGGACAGGGCGAAAAAACACCATATATTTT. Protein: CASSSDGTGRKNTIYF.

This clonotype was counted at least ten times. The rearrangement links TRBV24-1 to TRBJ2-5; TRBD1 matches 8 bases. The CDR3 spans 16 residues. The ends lost 4 bases at V and 2 bases at J; junction bases unmatched: 8. From germline, CDR1 is KGHDR and CDR2 SFDVKD. CDR3 sequence reads: CATSDPRQGMQETQYF. The CDR3 region has the DNA TGTGCCACCAGTGACCCCCGACAGGGGATGCAAGAGACCCAGTACTTC.

This clonotype was detected ten times or more. This chain joins TRBV6-6 and TRBJ1-2; D is undetermined. Looked up from germline, CDR1 is MNHNY and CDR2 is SVGAGI (reference sequence). This CDR3 contains 14 residues. Trimming left V 2 bases short and J 5 bases short, with 12 bases between. This chain's CDR3 is CASSYGIASYGYTF. DNA of the CDR3: TGTGCCAGCAGTTACGGGATAGCGTCTTATGGCTACACCTTC.

This clonotype appeared many times. This chain joins TRBV10-3 and TRBJ2-1, with D possibly being TRBD1 (6 bases). CDR1 is ENHRY and CDR2 is SYGVKD in the germline V gene. V was pared by 5 bases and J by 7 bases, with 9 bases between. The CDR3 has 12 amino acids. The CDR3 sequence: CAISKQGNEQFF. The CDR3 DNA reads TGTGCCATCAGTAAACAGGGTAATGAGCAGTTCTTC.

At least ten counts were recorded for this clonotype. The rearrangement links TRBV5-1 to TRBJ2-2, with a weak D call TRBD2 (6 bases). The CDR3 totals 15 residues. Germline CDR1 and CDR2: SGHRS and YFSETQ. Trimming left V 0 bases short and J 2 bases short, with 8 bases between. In DNA form, the CDR3 reads TGCGCCAGCAGCTTGGGCGGGGTTAACACCGGGGAGCTGTTTTTT. Translating gives CASSLGGVNTGELFF.

This clonotype has ten or more counts. The chain employs TRBV7-2 and TRBJ2-2, with 7 bases aligning to TRBD2. Trimming removed 5 bases from V and 4 bases from J; junction bases left unmatched: 7. The germline CDR1 and CDR2 sequences are SGHTA and FQGNSA. The CDR3 totals 15 residues. CDR3 bases: TGTGCCAGCAGCGCTGGACTAGGTATCACCGGGGAGCTGTTTTTT. Amino acid sequence: CASSAGLGITGELFF.

This clonotype was observed many times. The V call is TRBV14, the J call TRBJ2-2; D may be TRBD2 (5 bases). In germline, CDR1 is SGHDN, CDR2 FVKESK. Trimming shortened V by 1 base and J by 0 bases, and 9 bases separated the two germline ends. The CDR3 runs 16 residues. CDR3 protein: CASSQVRTSNTGELFF. DNA of the CDR3: TGTGCCAGCAGCCAAGTAAGGACTTCGAACACCGGGGAGCTGTTTTTT.

This clonotype was observed many times. The V and J genes are TRBV5-6 and TRBJ2-2; 8 nucleotides match TRBD1. The CDR3 is 16 amino acids. V was clipped by 4 bases and J by 0 bases; unmatched bases: 5. Germline V gene lookup returns CDR1 SGHDT and CDR2 YYEEEE. CDR3 DNA sequence: TGTGCCAGCAGCCTGCCACAGGGGGCGAACACCGGGGAGCTGTTTTTT. It encodes CASSLPQGANTGELFF.

This clonotype was observed at least ten times. The chain employs TRBV10-3 and TRBJ2-7; D ambiguous. The CDR3 extends over 12 amino acids. CDR1 and CDR2 from the germline V gene are ENHRY and SYGVKD. Trimming removed 7 bases at V and 4 bases at J, with 11 bases between. CDR3 amino acids: CAIMAGDYEQYF. The CDR3 coding sequence is TGTGCCATCATGGCTGGCGATTACGAGCAGTACTTC.

A few counts support this clonotype. The rearrangement joins TRBV6-5 to TRBJ1-2; possibly TRBD1 for D (6 bases). This CDR3 is built from 13 residues. Trimming removed 7 bases from V and 3 bases from J, with 12 bases in between. CDR1 is MNHEY, CDR2 SVGAGI, per germline. CDR3 DNA sequence: TGTGCCAGCACCCCACAGGGCGACTATGGCTACACCTTC. Amino acids: CASTPQGDYGYTF.

This clonotype was observed at least ten times. This chain links TRBV5-1 with TRBJ1-3; D not resolved. In germline, CDR1 is SGHRS, CDR2 YFSETQ. The V gene lost 4 bases and the J gene lost 0 bases, with 11 bases spanning the gap. This CDR3 is 15 amino acids long. The CDR3 sequence is CASSRERSSGNTIYF. CDR3 coding DNA: TGCGCCAGCAGCCGGGAGCGGAGCTCTGGAAACACCATATATTTT.

This clonotype has ten or more counts. J is TRBJ2-7 and V is TRBV9, with 8 bases matching TRBD2. The germline CDR1 and CDR2 sequences are SGDLS and YYNGEE. V shed 6 bases and J 3 bases; nucleotides not matched to a gene: 11. The length of the CDR3 is 15 residues. For the CDR3, the DNA is TGTGCCAGCAACTCGGGAGGGGGGCGGAGCTACGAGCAGTACTTC. It encodes CASNSGGGRSYEQYF.

This clonotype was recorded at least ten times. V and J are TRBV5-1 and TRBJ2-7; D possibly corresponds to TRBD2 (6 bases). Trimming pared 2 bases from V and 9 bases from J, leaving 6 bases between. CDR1 is SGHRS and CDR2 is YFSETQ in the germline V gene. The CDR3 contains 10 residues. The CDR3, as DNA: TGCGCCAGCAGCTTCGGGGGGCAGTACTTC. It translates to CASSFGGQYF.

In this sample, this clonotype turned up many times. The rearrangement uses TRBV9 and TRBJ2-5, with D possibly being TRBD2 (5 bases). Germline assignment: CDR1 SGDLS and CDR2 YYNGEE. CDR3 size: 14 residues. V was trimmed by 0 bases and J by 2 bases, leaving 8 bases between them. The DNA for the CDR3 is TGTGCCAGCAGCGTAGAAGGACTGCAAGAGACCCAGTACTTC. Its protein product is CASSVEGLQETQYF.

This clonotype came up many times. The chain employs TRBV6-6 and TRBJ2-7; TRBD2 is a possible D gene (5 bases). Germline V gene data show CDR1 as MNHNY and CDR2 as SVGAGI (reference sequence). Trimming left V 6 bases short and J 3 bases short, with 12 bases between. This CDR3 region has 13 residues. CDR3 loop: CASSPVGSYEQYF. CDR3 coding DNA: TGTGCCAGCAGCCCTGTTGGGAGCTACGAGCAGTACTTC.

This clonotype was seen ten or more times. The V gene is TRBV25-1, the J gene TRBJ1-1; D is possibly TRBD1 (5 bases). The CDR3 is 15 amino acids. The germline CDR1 and CDR2 sequences are MGHDK and SYGVNS. The ends were cut back, 2 bases at V and 3 bases at J, with 13 bases in the middle. In nucleotides, the CDR3 is TGTGCCAGCAGTGAAGGGGGGGTGTTGGACACTGAAGCTTTCTTT. Its protein product is CASSEGGVLDTEAFF.

In this sample, this clonotype turned up many times. The chain joins TRBV3-1 to TRBJ1-5; 8 bases line up with TRBD1. Losses at the gene ends were 4 bases for V and 7 bases for J; bases not matched to a gene: 6. CDR1 is LGHDT and CDR2 is YNNKEL in the germline V gene (reference sequence). The CDR3 spans 14 residues. The CDR3 spells CASSLGQGGQPQHF. CDR3 in DNA: TGTGCCAGCAGCCTAGGACAGGGCGGACAGCCCCAGCATTTT.

This clonotype was observed many times. The genes are TRBV5-1 and TRBJ2-1; 11 bases are a match to TRBD1. CDR3 size: 15 residues. Per germline, CDR1 SGHRS and CDR2 YFSETQ. The V and J ends lost 4 bases and 5 bases, in that order; junction bases with no gene match: 5. The CDR3 DNA sequence: TGCGCCAGCAGCAAGGGACAGGGGGTAAACAATGAGCAGTTCTTC. This codes for CASSKGQGVNNEQFF.

Many counts were recorded for this clonotype. The chain is built from TRBV20-1 and TRBJ2-7, with 11 bases aligning to TRBD2. Germline values: CDR1 DFQATT, CDR2 SNEGSKA (reference sequence). V lost 3 bases, J lost 4 bases, and 8 bases stayed unmatched. The CDR3 is 15 residues long. CDR3 in DNA: TGCAGTGCTAGTAGTACTAGCGGGGGCGGTTACGAGCAGTACTTC. Translating gives CSASSTSGGGYEQYF.

This clonotype was observed many times. This chain links TRBV5-6 with TRBJ1-2, with no clear D. CDR3 length equals 13 residues. Germline values: CDR1 SGHDT, CDR2 YYEEEE. With 0 bases removed from V and 8 bases from J, the gap between germline ends came to 11 bases. The CDR3: CASSLGEGGGYTF. The CDR3 nucleotides read TGTGCCAGCAGCTTGGGAGAGGGCGGAGGCTACACCTTC.

This clonotype was observed at least ten times. J is TRBJ2-7 and V is TRBV5-1; possibly TRBD1 for D (5 bases). CDR1 and CDR2 (germline): SGHRS, YFSETQ. Trimming left V 3 bases short and J 2 bases short, with 12 bases between. This CDR3 comprises 14 residues. CDR3: CASSSQESPYEQYF. Here the CDR3 DNA reads TGCGCCAGCAGCTCACAGGAGTCCCCCTACGAGCAGTACTTC.

Ten or more counts support this clonotype. The rearrangement joins TRBV20-1 to TRBJ1-6, with D unresolved. With 0 bases removed from V and 13 bases from J, the gap between germline ends came to 7 bases. Germline CDR1 DFQATT, CDR2 SNEGSKA (reference sequence). The CDR3 extends over 11 amino acids. The DNA of the CDR3 is TGCAGTGCTAGAGAAGGTGGGCCCCTCCACTTT. Protein: CSAREGGPLHF.

Ten or more counts support this clonotype. The chain recombines TRBV12-3 or TRBV12-4 with TRBJ2-7, with D uncertain. The CDR3 covers 13 residues. V lost 3 bases and J 0 bases, leaving 6 bases between the germline ends. The CDR3 nucleotides are TGTGCCAGCAGTTTGGCCGTCTCCTACGAGCAGTACTTC. This encodes CASSLAVSYEQYF.